This T cell receptor (beta chain) stems from a study of T cells after yellow fever vaccination. Turning to the study itself: Any fraction with a low cell number was prepared using SMART-Seq v4 Ultra Low Input.

TCR cDNA, made by 5'RACE template switching, carried an added universal primer site and UMIs. TCRdb re-called the 5' RACE reads with MiXCR, one entry per CDR3 protein. The data show tens of thousands of distinct CDR3 sequences, with about 6% seen just once and under 45% held by the top ten. V was clipped by 1 base and J by 5 bases; unmatched bases: 7. Germline V lookup: CDR1 SGHAT, CDR2 FQNNGV. The CDR3 contains 16 residues. The receptor was isolated from a man younger than 30 who received the YFV17D yellow fever vaccine. The V gene is TRBV11-2, the J gene TRBJ2-3, with 9 bases lining up with TRBD2. Sample: CD8+ T cells sorted from PBMCs, taken roughly 47 days after the first yellow fever vaccination. The CDR3 protein is CASSLASGGYEDTQYF. The DNA of the CDR3 is TGTGCCAGCAGCTTAGCAAGCGGGGGGTATGAAGATACGCAGTATTTT. Looking up the rest from reference TRBV11-2 and TRBJ2-3 gives the full variable domain: EAGVAQSPRYKIIEKRQSVAFWCNPISGHATLYWYQQILGQGPKLLIQFQNNGVVDDSQLPKDRFSAERLKGVDSTLKIQPAKLEDSAVYLCASSLASGGYEDTQYFGPGTRLTVL.